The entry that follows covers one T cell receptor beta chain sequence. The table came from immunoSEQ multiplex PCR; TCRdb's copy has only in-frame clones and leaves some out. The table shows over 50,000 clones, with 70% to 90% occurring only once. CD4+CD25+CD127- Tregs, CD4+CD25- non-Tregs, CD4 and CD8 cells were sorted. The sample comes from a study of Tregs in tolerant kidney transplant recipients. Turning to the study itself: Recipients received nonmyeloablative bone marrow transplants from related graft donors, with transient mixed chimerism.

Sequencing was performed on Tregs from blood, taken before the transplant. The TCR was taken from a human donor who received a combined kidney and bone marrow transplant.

This CDR3 reads CASSTRGTVYEQYF. CDR3 coding DNA: TGTGCCAGCAGCACCCGGGGCACCGTCTACGAGCAGTACTTC. The chain recombines TRBV7-9 with TRBJ2-7, with D perhaps given as TRBD1 or TRBD2 (5 bases each). Germline CDR1 reads SEHNR; CDR2 reads FQNEAQ (reference sequence). V was trimmed by 5 bases and J by 3 bases, leaving 14 bases between them. This CDR3 has 14 residues.